Shown below are 22 T cell receptor beta chains from a single sample sequenced in a study of PD-1 blockade in mismatch repair-deficient tumors. The protocol was immunoSEQ multiplex PCR, while the TCRdb copy is restricted to in-frame clones and leaves out a portion. The repertoire holds some 70,000 clones, with almost 80% as singletons. The sequencing used peripheral blood, collected 2 weeks after starting pembrolizumab. The source of these receptors is an adult with mismatch repair-deficient cancer.

This sequence joins TRBV7-3 and TRBJ2-7, with a tentative D call TRBD1 (5 bases). Germline values: CDR1 SGHTA, CDR2 FQGTGA. The germline V and J ends were trimmed by 1 base and 3 bases, with 10 bases remaining between them. The CDR3 is 14 amino acids. CDR3 sequence: CASSLNPDSYEQYF. The CDR3 DNA sequence: TGTGCCAGCAGCTTAAATCCCGACAGCTACGAGCAGTACTTC.

The CDR3 loop is CASSPRGTSTDTQYF. CDR3 bases: TGTGCCAGCAGCCCCAGGGGCACTAGCACAGATACGCAGTATTTT. V usage is TRBV6-5 and J usage is TRBJ2-3; D may be TRBD1 (6 bases). Trimming removed 6 bases from V and 0 bases from J, with 13 bases in between. The CDR3 sequence is 15 residues long. Germline CDR1 reads MNHEY; CDR2 reads SVGAGI.

The CDR3 is CASSVVGIEQFF. The DNA of the CDR3 is TGTGCCAGCAGCGTAGTGGGGATAGAGCAGTTCTTC. The rearrangement links TRBV11-3 to TRBJ2-1, with D uncertain. CDR1 SGHNT and CDR2 YENEEA come from the germline V gene. The CDR3 loop spans 12 amino acids. V lost 5 bases, J lost 10 bases, and 12 bases lay in between.

The V call is TRBV6-6, the J call TRBJ1-1, with a possible D match to TRBD1 (5 bases). Germline V gives CDR1 MNHNY, CDR2 SVGAGI (reference sequence). This CDR3 spans 13 amino acids. The V and J ends lost 8 bases and 3 bases respectively, with 13 bases between them. The CDR3: CASSPSGDTEAFF. Here the CDR3 DNA reads TGTGCCAGCTCACCCTCGGGGGACACTGAAGCTTTCTTT.

This clone appeared once. J is TRBJ1-5 and V is TRBV15; 12 positions agree with TRBD1. CDR1 is LNHNV, CDR2 YYDKDF, per germline (reference sequence). The CDR3 extends over 16 amino acids. The ends lost 5 bases at V and 4 bases at J; junction bases unmatched: 6. In nucleotides, the CDR3 is TGTGCCACCAGCGCTCCGGGACAGGGGGCAAATCAGCCCCAGCATTTT. The encoded protein is CATSAPGQGANQPQHF.

V gene TRBV7-2 combines with J gene TRBJ2-5; D ambiguous. The CDR3 extends over 11 amino acids. Deletions cut 5 bases from V and 5 bases from J, with 6 bases between. Germline CDR1 reads SGHTA; CDR2 reads FQGNSA. CDR3 residues: CASSHGETQYF. CDR3 DNA: TGTGCCAGCAGCCATGGGGAGACCCAGTACTTC.

This chain connects TRBV7-9 to TRBJ1-1; D is undetermined. V shed 3 bases and J shed 5 bases, with 13 bases lying between them. Germline-derived CDR1 and CDR2 are SEHNR and FQNEAQ (reference sequence). The CDR3 runs 14 residues. CDR3 bases: TGTGCCAGCAGCTTTGACTTCGGGGATACTGAAGCTTTCTTT. It is translated as CASSFDFGDTEAFF.

The V gene is TRBV5-4, the J gene TRBJ2-3; D unclear. The CDR3 is 14 amino acids. The germline CDR1 and CDR2 sequences are SGHNT and YYREEE (reference sequence). The V gene lost 4 bases and the J gene lost 6 bases, with 15 bases spanning the gap. Here the CDR3 reads CASSPKHLGDTQYF. DNA of the CDR3: TGTGCCAGCAGCCCGAAACACTTGGGGGATACGCAGTATTTT.

V is TRBV9 and J is TRBJ2-5; 8 bases align to TRBD2. The CDR3 contains 16 residues. The germline V gene has CDR1 SGDLS and CDR2 YYNGEE. The ends lost 0 bases at V and 1 base at J; junction bases unmatched: 5. The CDR3 reads CASSVGDGRAQETQYF. The CDR3 region has the DNA TGTGCCAGCAGCGTAGGAGACGGGAGGGCCCAAGAGACCCAGTACTTC. The full variable domain, with the rest looked up from reference TRBV9 and TRBJ2-5, is DSGVTQTPKHLITATGQRVTLRCSPRSGDLSVYWYQQSLDQGLQFLIQYYNGEERAKGNILERFSAQQFPDLHSELNLSSLELGDSALYFCASSVGDGRAQETQYFGPGTRLLVL.

V and J are TRBV4-2 and TRBJ1-3, with D unresolved. Trimming left V 0 bases short and J 8 bases short, with 17 bases between. Germline CDR1 and CDR2: LGHNA and YNFKEQ. The CDR3 spans 16 residues. CDR3 amino acids: CASSQDPRSQQYTIYF. For the CDR3, the DNA is TGTGCCAGCAGCCAAGATCCCCGCAGTCAGCAGTACACCATATATTTT.

The V gene is TRBV10-3, the J gene TRBJ2-7; tentative D call: TRBD2 (6 bases). This CDR3 comprises 15 residues. The V end was cut by 8 bases, the J end by 0 bases, with 17 bases between. CDR1 is ENHRY, CDR2 SYGVKD, per germline. DNA for the CDR3: TGTGCCATCGGTCTTCAAGCGGGTTTCTCCTACGAGCAGTACTTC. Translated: CAIGLQAGFSYEQYF.

The chain has TRBV6-6 and TRBJ2-4; D may be TRBD2 (5 bases). Germline lookup yields CDR1 MNHNY and CDR2 SVGAGI (reference sequence). V lost 4 bases and J 5 bases, leaving 12 bases between the germline ends. This CDR3 is built from 14 residues. In nucleotides, the CDR3 is TGTGCCAGCAGTTCCCCCGGGCGGGAAAACATTCAGTACTTC. Translating gives CASSSPGRENIQYF.

J is TRBJ2-3 and V is TRBV29-1; D remains unclear. Germline CDR1 reads SQVTM; CDR2 reads ANQGSEA. The CDR3 consists of 12 residues. The V gene lost 5 bases and the J gene lost 4 bases, with 10 bases spanning the gap. CDR3 in DNA: TGCAGCGTTTTAAGGAACGCAGATACGCAGTATTTT. This sequence encodes CSVLRNADTQYF.

The V and J genes are TRBV29-1 and TRBJ2-7; D unresolved. Germline V gene lookup returns CDR1 SQVTM and CDR2 ANQGSEA. Trimming left V 1 base short and J 2 bases short, with 6 bases between. The length of the CDR3 is 12 residues. CDR3 nucleotides: TGCAGCGTTGAAGTTGATGCCTACGAGCAGTACTTC. It specifies CSVEVDAYEQYF.

The chain recombines TRBV4-3 with TRBJ2-3; TRBD2 agrees at 11 bases. Germline lookup yields CDR1 LGHNA and CDR2 YSLEER. This CDR3 is built from 16 residues. Trimming removed 4 bases from V and 2 bases from J; junction bases left unmatched: 5. The CDR3 is CASSRTLAGVTDTQYF. For the CDR3, the DNA is TGCGCCAGCAGCCGAACACTAGCGGGGGTCACAGATACGCAGTATTTT.

The rearrangement links TRBV6-6 to TRBJ2-1; D call uncertain. Germline lookup yields CDR1 MNHNY and CDR2 SVGAGI (reference sequence). The CDR3 spans 13 residues. Trimming removed 0 bases at V and 5 bases at J, with 5 bases between. The CDR3 sequence is CASSYSPDNEQFF. The CDR3 DNA reads as TGTGCCAGCAGTTACTCGCCGGACAATGAGCAGTTCTTC.

V usage is TRBV30 and J usage is TRBJ2-3; D is possibly TRBD1 or TRBD2 (5 bases each). The V end was cut by 8 bases, the J end by 2 bases, with 17 bases between. Germline V CDR1 and CDR2: GTSNPN, SVGIG (reference sequence). CDR3 length equals 14 residues. CDR3 region: CAGVTAEYTDTQYF. CDR3 sequence (DNA): TGTGCCGGCGTGACAGCGGAATACACAGATACGCAGTATTTT.

This chain links TRBV25-1 with TRBJ2-7; 7 nucleotides match TRBD1. Trimming removed 4 bases from V and 4 bases from J; junction bases left unmatched: 4. The germline gives CDR1 MGHDK, CDR2 SYGVNS. CDR3 length: 13 residues. DNA for the CDR3: TGTGCCAGCAGTGTCCCAGGGGGTTACGAGCAGTACTTC. This sequence encodes CASSVPGGYEQYF.

This rearrangement joins TRBV5-1 to TRBJ1-2; 8 bases agree with TRBD1. Germline V gene data show CDR1 as SGHRS and CDR2 as YFSETQ. V dropped 4 bases and J dropped 4; count of bases not matched to a gene: 6. CDR3 length: 14 amino acids. The CDR3 region has the DNA TGCGCCAGCAGCCCGAGAACAGGGGGCTATGGCTACACCTTC. It translates to CASSPRTGGYGYTF.

This chain links TRBV9 with TRBJ2-2; no clear D gene. Germline CDR1 SGDLS, CDR2 YYNGEE. Trimming took 3 bases from V and 6 from J, leaving 15 bases between them. CDR3 length: 15 amino acids. The CDR3 DNA is TGTGCCAGCAGCGCCAACCCCGGGCTTTCCGGGGAGCTGTTTTTT. This sequence encodes CASSANPGLSGELFF. The whole variable domain, remainder taken from reference TRBV9 and TRBJ2-2, is DSGVTQTPKHLITATGQRVTLRCSPRSGDLSVYWYQQSLDQGLQFLIQYYNGEERAKGNILERFSAQQFPDLHSELNLSSLELGDSALYFCASSANPGLSGELFFGEGSRLTVL.

This clone was detected once. This chain joins TRBV11-2 and TRBJ2-1, with D perhaps matching TRBD1 or TRBD2 (5 bases each). V was cut by 3 bases and J by 3 bases, with 12 bases left in between. Germline values: CDR1 SGHAT, CDR2 FQNNGV. CDR3 length: 15 amino acids. The CDR3 DNA reads TGTGCCAGCAGCTTTAGTCGGGACGGCTACAATGAGCAGTTCTTC. It encodes CASSFSRDGYNEQFF.

This chain connects TRBV29-1 to TRBJ1-4; a weak D match, TRBD1 (6 bases). Germline V gene data show CDR1 as SQVTM and CDR2 as ANQGSEA. The CDR3 sequence is 16 residues long. The V end lost 0 bases, the J end lost 8 bases, and 19 bases lay between the germline ends. The CDR3 coding sequence is TGCAGCGTTGAAGATGTGGACTCAGGGGCTTGGGAAAAACTGTTTTTT. Translation: CSVEDVDSGAWEKLFF.